Following are 17 T cell receptor beta chains from one sample sequenced in a study of breast tumors, draining lymph nodes, adjacent tissues. TCRdb reanalysed the multiplex PCR reads using MiXCR and keeps one entry per CDR3 protein. The sample lists about 35,000 distinct CDR3 sequences, 36% occurring once. Material for sequencing was breast tumor tissue. These receptors all come from a female donor with breast cancer. Some clones in this sample may be carry-over from other donors' samples.

This clonotype has a count of ten or more. V usage is TRBV19 and J usage is TRBJ2-3; TRBD1 might be the D (6 bases). Germline-derived CDR1 and CDR2 are LNHDA and SQIVND (reference sequence). The CDR3 extends over 14 amino acids. With 7 bases removed from V and 6 bases from J, the gap between germline ends came to 17 bases. CDR3 sequence reads: CASTPQGLADTQYF. The CDR3 DNA follows: TGTGCCAGTACCCCCCAGGGGTTAGCGGATACGCAGTATTTT.

This clonotype was seen at least ten times. The chain links TRBV6-5 to TRBJ1-5; D not certain. Trimming took off 5 bases at V and 4 bases at J, with 9 bases between the two ends. The CDR3 spans 13 residues. Germline V gives CDR1 MNHEY, CDR2 SVGAGI. The CDR3 nucleotides are TGTGCCAGCAGTGTTTCACAGAATCAGCCCCAGCATTTT. This encodes CASSVSQNQPQHF.

As regards this clonotype: A read error is possible here, since a much larger clone lies one base away. The gene calls are TRBV6-1 and TRBJ2-7, with TRBD1 matching 8 bases. The CDR3 contains 15 residues. CDR1 is MNHNS, CDR2 SASEGT, per germline. J gave up 2 bases and V 4 bases, and 7 bases lay outside the gene matches. The CDR3 DNA follows: TGTGCCAGCAGTGGAACAGGGGGGTGGGCCTACGAGCAGTACTTC. This codes for CASSGTGGWAYEQYF.

By share, this clonotype counts as medium-sized. The chain combines TRBV7-9 with TRBJ2-7; D remains unclear. CDR1 is SEHNR, CDR2 FQNEAQ, per germline (reference sequence). V lost 3 bases and J 7 bases, leaving 13 bases between the germline ends. This CDR3 comprises 13 residues. CDR3 sequence reads: CASSFGPKWEQYF. CDR3 bases: TGTGCCAGCAGCTTTGGACCAAAGTGGGAGCAGTACTTC.

This clonotype was detected many times. The rearrangement uses TRBV7-9 and TRBJ2-7, with D possibly TRBD2 on 6 matching bases. With 1 base removed from V and 7 bases from J, the gap between germline ends came to 14 bases. Germline CDR1 and CDR2: SEHNR and FQNEAQ (reference sequence). The CDR3 length is 14 residues. The CDR3 DNA sequence: TGTGCCAGCAGCTTAGAGGTTAGCGGCCTTGAGCAGTACTTC. The encoded protein is CASSLEVSGLEQYF.

The CDR3 bases are TGTGCCAGCAGTTTTTCCCAGGGGCGAAGTTCACCCCTCCACTTT. This translates into CASSFSQGRSSPLHF. V usage is TRBV27 and J usage is TRBJ1-6; D may be TRBD1 (6 bases). The CDR3 contains 15 residues. Between the trimmed V and J ends, which lost 3 bases and 9 bases, there was a span of 15 bases. CDR1 and CDR2 from the germline V gene are MNHEY and SMNVEV (reference sequence).

This clonotype was seen repeatedly, ten times or more. The CDR3 bases are TGTGCCATCAGTTATAGCGGGAGGGGCACAGATACGCAGTATTTT. Its protein product is CAISYSGRGTDTQYF. The J gene is TRBJ2-3, the V gene TRBV10-3, with 11 bases lining up with TRBD2. The CDR3 loop spans 15 amino acids. Trimming cost V 5 bases and J 1 base; bases outside gene matches: 2. Germline values: CDR1 ENHRY, CDR2 SYGVKD.

The genes are TRBV29-1 and TRBJ1-1, with D possibly being TRBD1 (6 bases). V was trimmed by 1 base and J by 11 bases, leaving 14 bases between them. The V gene's germline CDR1 is SQVTM and CDR2 ANQGSEA. The CDR3 extends over 12 amino acids. CDR3 region: CSVEGPGARAFF. The CDR3 nucleotides read TGCAGCGTTGAAGGGCCGGGGGCGCGGGCTTTCTTT.

This clonotype appeared many times. V usage is TRBV12-3 or TRBV12-4 and J usage is TRBJ2-2; no firm D call. CDR3 size: 16 residues. The V and J ends lost 1 base and 5 bases respectively, with 14 bases between them. CDR3 amino acids: CASSLVAAGLTGELFF. CDR3 nucleotides: TGTGCCAGCAGTTTAGTTGCTGCCGGCCTGACCGGGGAGCTGTTTTTT.

This clonotype was picked up one time. The genes are TRBV7-9 and TRBJ1-2; D remains unclear. Germline V CDR1 and CDR2: SEHNR, FQNEAQ (reference sequence). The CDR3 is made up of 14 amino acids. Trimming cost V 5 bases and J 4 bases, with 14 bases left between them. The CDR3, as DNA: TGTGCCAGCAGCCTTTCGTCCGGGCCCTATGGCTACACCTTC. It codes for CASSLSSGPYGYTF.

This clonotype appeared once. This may be a read error: a much more frequent sequence differs by one nucleotide. The chain has TRBV9 and TRBJ2-3; 9 bases agree with TRBD2. Losses at the gene ends were 3 bases for V and 7 bases for J; bases not matched to a gene: 6. The CDR3 contains 14 residues. In germline, CDR1 is SGDLS, CDR2 YYNGEE. The CDR3 protein is CASSAGGRAHTQYF. CDR3 bases: TGTGCCAGCAGCGCAGGCGGGAGGGCCCATACGCAGTATTTT.

The rearrangement uses TRBV3-1 and TRBJ2-4; 12 bases are shared with TRBD2. V lost 4 bases and J lost 8; bases outside the gene matches: 6. The CDR3 totals 15 residues. Germline-derived CDR1 and CDR2 are LGHDT and YNNKEL (reference sequence). CDR3 sequence: CASSPSTSGSDIQYF. In DNA, the CDR3 is TGTGCCAGCAGCCCCTCGACTAGCGGGAGTGACATTCAGTACTTC.

This clonotype was observed many times. The chain joins TRBV11-2 to TRBJ2-1; no clear D. Germline CDR1 and CDR2: SGHAT and FQNNGV. CDR3 length: 13 residues. V was pared by 0 bases and J by 4 bases, with 4 bases between. CDR3 sequence reads: CASSLEIYNEQFF. The CDR3 DNA reads TGTGCCAGCAGCTTAGAAATATACAATGAGCAGTTCTTC.

This clonotype was detected ten times or more. Mismatch with germline at one junction end may stem from a read error. J is TRBJ2-1 and V is TRBV12-5, with D unresolved. The CDR3 contains 13 residues. Germline values: CDR1 LGHNT, CDR2 FRNRAP. The CDR3 sequence is CASGLAPLDPGIF. CDR3 nucleotides: TGTGCTAGTGGTTTAGCCCCCCTTGACCCAGGTATCTTC. Together with reference TRBV12-5 and TRBJ2-1, the CDR3 gives the full variable domain: DARVTQTPRHKVTEMGQEVTMRCQPILGHNTVFWYRQTMMQGLELLAYFRNRAPLDDSGMPKDRFSAEMPDATLATLKIQPSEPRDSAVYFCASGLAPLDPGIFGPGTRLTVL.

The chain links TRBV10-2 to TRBJ1-6; weak D call: TRBD1 (5 bases). V shed 3 bases and J shed 11 bases, with 8 bases lying between them. The V gene's germline CDR1 is WSHSY and CDR2 SAAADI. CDR3 length equals 12 residues. The CDR3 sequence is CASSERGTPLHF. The CDR3 nucleotides are TGCGCCAGCAGTGAACGGGGGACACCCCTCCACTTT.

This clonotype was seen only a few times. The rearrangement links TRBV7-6 to TRBJ2-7; D not resolved. The CDR3 extends over 18 amino acids. V was clipped by 0 bases and J by 2 bases, with 20 bases between them. Germline CDR1 and CDR2: SGHVS and FNYEAQ. CDR3 bases: TGTGCCAGCAGCTTAGCAGTCCCCGCAGGAGCAGGCACCTACGAGCAGTACTTC. It specifies CASSLAVPAGAGTYEQYF. Combining the CDR3 with reference TRBV7-6 and TRBJ2-7 gives the whole variable domain GAGVSQSPRYKVTKRGQDVALRCDPISGHVSLYWYRQALGQGPEFLTYFNYEAQQDKSGLPNDRFSAERPEGSISTLTIQRTEQRDSAMYRCASSLAVPAGAGTYEQYFGPGTRLTVT.

This clonotype has ten or more counts. The CDR3 is CASSDWREVVNEQYF. The CDR3 nucleotides are TGTGCCAGCAGTGACTGGCGGGAGGTGGTTAACGAGCAGTACTTC. This chain links TRBV6-1 with TRBJ2-7; the match to TRBD2 covers 8 bases. This CDR3 region has 15 residues. Germline loops: CDR1 MNHNS, CDR2 SASEGT. V gave up 3 bases and J gave up 5 bases; unmatched junction bases: 9.